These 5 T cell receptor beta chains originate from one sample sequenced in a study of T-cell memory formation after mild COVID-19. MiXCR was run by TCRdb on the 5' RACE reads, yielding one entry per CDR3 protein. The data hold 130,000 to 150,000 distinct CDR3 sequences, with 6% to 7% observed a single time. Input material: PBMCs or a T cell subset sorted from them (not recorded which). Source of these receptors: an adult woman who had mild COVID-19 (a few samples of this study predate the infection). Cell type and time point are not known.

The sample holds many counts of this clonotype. DNA for the CDR3: TGTGCCATCAGTGAGTCGAGATTAACAGCGGGAGCCCACGAGCAGTACTTC. This sequence encodes CAISESRLTAGAHEQYF. The chain has TRBV10-3 and TRBJ2-7, with 8 bases that match TRBD2. J gave up 5 bases and V 0 bases, and 12 bases lay outside the gene matches. The CDR3 is 17 residues long. Germline V gene sequence: CDR1 ENHRY, CDR2 SYGVKD.

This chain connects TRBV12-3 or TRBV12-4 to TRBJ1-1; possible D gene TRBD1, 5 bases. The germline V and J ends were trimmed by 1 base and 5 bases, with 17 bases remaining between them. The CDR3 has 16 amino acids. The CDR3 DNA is TGTGCCAGCAGTTTAGATACCGGGACTAAGGGGACTGAAGCTTTCTTT. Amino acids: CASSLDTGTKGTEAFF.

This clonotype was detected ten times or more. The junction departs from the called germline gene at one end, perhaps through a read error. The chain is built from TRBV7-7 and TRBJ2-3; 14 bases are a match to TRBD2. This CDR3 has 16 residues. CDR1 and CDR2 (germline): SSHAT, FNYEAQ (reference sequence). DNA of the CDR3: TGTGCTAGCAGCTTGGGGGGACTAGCGGGAGCGGATACGCAGTATTTT. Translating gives CASSLGGLAGADTQYF.

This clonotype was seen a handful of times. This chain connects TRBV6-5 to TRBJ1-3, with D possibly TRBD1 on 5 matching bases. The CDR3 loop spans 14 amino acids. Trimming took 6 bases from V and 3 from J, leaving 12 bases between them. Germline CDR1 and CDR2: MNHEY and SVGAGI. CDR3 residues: CASRAPGNGNTIYF. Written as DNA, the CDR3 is TGTGCCAGCAGGGCCCCAGGGAATGGAAACACCATATATTTT.

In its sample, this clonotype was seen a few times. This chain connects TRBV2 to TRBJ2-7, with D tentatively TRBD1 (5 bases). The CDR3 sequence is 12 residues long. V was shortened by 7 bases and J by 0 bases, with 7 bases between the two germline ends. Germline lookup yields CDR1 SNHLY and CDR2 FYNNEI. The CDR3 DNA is TGTGCCAGCAAGGACAACTCCTACGAGCAGTACTTC. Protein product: CASKDNSYEQYF.